This TCR beta chain was captured by sequencing in a study of cytomegalovirus exposure and HLA in healthy donors. Whole-study findings and limits: The presence/absence work took it that sequencing depth was about the same across donors. There were a few CMV-associated chains whose specificity for CMV antigens was confirmed in vitro. The authors later found TCR association rates varying by HLA locus, with DRB1 most and HLA-C fewest.

CDR3 size: 15 residues. Germline V gives CDR1 SNHLY, CDR2 FYNNEI. The ends lost 4 bases at V and 1 base at J; junction bases unmatched: 6. PCR was performed using 60 Vbeta and 13 Jbeta primers. TCRdb's copy holds only in-frame clones and misses some; the assay was immunoSEQ multiplex PCR. This table has about 98,000 clones, 60% to 75% appearing once. Points on this clone: Antigen unknown.

Sequenced sample: PBMCs. This sequence was found in a female donor in good health and CMV-seronegative. V usage is TRBV2 and J usage is TRBJ2-5; 7 bases are a match to TRBD1. CDR3 sequence: CASSALQGIQETQYF. DNA for the CDR3: TGTGCCAGCAGTGCACTACAGGGGATCCAAGAGACCCAGTACTTC.